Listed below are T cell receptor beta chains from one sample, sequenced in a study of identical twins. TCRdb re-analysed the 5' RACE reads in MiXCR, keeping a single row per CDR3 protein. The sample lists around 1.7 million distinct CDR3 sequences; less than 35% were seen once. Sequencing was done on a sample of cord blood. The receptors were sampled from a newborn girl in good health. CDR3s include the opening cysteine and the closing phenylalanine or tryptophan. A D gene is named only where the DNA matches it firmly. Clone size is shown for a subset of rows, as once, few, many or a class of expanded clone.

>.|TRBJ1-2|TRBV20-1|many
CSARDHGVGGYTF
TGCAGTGCTAGAGATCACGGGGTGGGTGGCTACACCTTC
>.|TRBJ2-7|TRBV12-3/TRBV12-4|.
CASSFGGEALNDQYF
TGTGCCAGCAGTTTTGGAGGGGAGGCCCTCAATGATCAGTACTTC
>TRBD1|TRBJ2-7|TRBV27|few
CASSKTGTAIYEQYF
TGTGCCAGCAGCAAAACCGGGACAGCAATCTACGAGCAGTACTTC
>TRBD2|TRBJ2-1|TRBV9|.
CASSVRTSGSNEQFF
TGTGCCAGCAGCGTTCGGACTAGCGGGAGTAATGAGCAGTTCTTC
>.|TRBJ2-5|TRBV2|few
CASRAGILQETQYF
TGTGCCAGCAGGGCCGGGATTCTCCAAGAGACCCAGTACTTC
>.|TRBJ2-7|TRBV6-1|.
CASSEAPDSYYEQYF
TGTGCCAGCAGTGAAGCCCCCGACTCGTATTACGAGCAGTACTTC
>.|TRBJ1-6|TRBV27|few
CASSLGWRGNYNSPLHF
TGTGCCAGCAGTTTAGGTTGGCGGGGCAACTATAATTCACCCCTCCACTTT
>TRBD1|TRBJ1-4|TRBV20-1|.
CSAPGQGLGDEKLFF
TGCAGTGCTCCGGGACAGGGGCTTGGGGATGAAAAACTGTTTTTT
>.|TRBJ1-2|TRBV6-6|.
CASTQRPNYGYTF
TGTGCCAGCACACAGAGGCCTAACTATGGCTACACCTTC
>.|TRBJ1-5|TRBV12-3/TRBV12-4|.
CASSRHLNQPQHF
TGTGCCAGCAGCCGACATCTTAATCAGCCCCAGCATTTT
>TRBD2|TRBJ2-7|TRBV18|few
CASSPLSGLAQKPNYEQYF
TGTGCCAGCTCACCATTGTCGGGACTAGCCCAGAAGCCCAACTACGAGCAGTACTTC
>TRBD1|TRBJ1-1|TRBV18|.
CASSPWDRGAEAFF
TGTGCCAGCTCACCCTGGGACAGGGGAGCTGAAGCTTTCTTT
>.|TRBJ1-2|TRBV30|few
CACTTGGGGYTF
TGTGCCTGTACGACGGGCGGCGGGGGCTACACCTTC
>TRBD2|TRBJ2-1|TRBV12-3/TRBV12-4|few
CASSFDSGLAGGLSSYNEQFF
TGTGCCAGCAGTTTCGACAGTGGACTAGCGGGGGGACTGAGCTCCTACAATGAGCAGTTCTTC
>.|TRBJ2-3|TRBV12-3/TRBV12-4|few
CASSRTGIAITDTQYF
TGTGCCAGCAGTCGAACGGGTATAGCCATCACAGATACGCAGTATTTT
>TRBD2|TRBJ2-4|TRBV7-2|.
CASSLLAGGHKNIQYF
TGTGCCAGCAGCTTATTAGCGGGGGGGCACAAAAACATTCAGTACTTC
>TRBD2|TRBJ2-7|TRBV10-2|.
CASSPIAGGFNEQYF
TGCGCCAGCAGTCCTATTGCGGGGGGATTCAATGAGCAGTACTTC
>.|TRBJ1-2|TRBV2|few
CASSGSGDGGYTF
TGTGCCAGCAGTGGCTCAGGGGACGGTGGCTACACCTTC
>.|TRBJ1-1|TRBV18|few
CASSPQGSMNTEAFF
TGTGCCAGCTCACCCCAGGGTTCTATGAACACTGAAGCTTTCTTT
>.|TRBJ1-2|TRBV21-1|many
CASSKVNGYTF
TGTGCCAGCAGCAAAGTAAATGGCTACACCTTC
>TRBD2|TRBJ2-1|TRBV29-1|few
CSVEIPGLAGLHEQFF
TGCAGCGTTGAAATACCGGGACTAGCGGGACTTCATGAGCAGTTCTTC
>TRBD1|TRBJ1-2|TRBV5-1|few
CASSSRPDRDGYTF
TGCGCCAGCAGCTCCCGACCTGACAGGGACGGCTACACCTTC
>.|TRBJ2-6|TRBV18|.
CASSPPGAGVSGASVLTF
TGTGCCAGCTCACCACCAGGGGCAGGGGTGTCTGGGGCCAGCGTCCTGACTTTC
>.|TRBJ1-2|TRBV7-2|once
CASSLVRGATYGYTF
TGTGCCAGCAGCTTAGTGAGGGGCGCAACCTATGGCTACACCTTC
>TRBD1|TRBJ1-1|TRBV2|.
CASSDRGRRNTEAFF
TGTGCCAGCAGTGACAGGGGGCGAAGGAACACTGAAGCTTTCTTT
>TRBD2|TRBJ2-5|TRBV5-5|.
CASSVRLAGGEETQYF
TGTGCCAGCAGCGTACGACTAGCGGGAGGGGAAGAGACCCAGTACTTC
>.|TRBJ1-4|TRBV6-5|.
CASSQTGRVEKLFF
TGTGCCAGCAGCCAAACGGGGCGGGTTGAAAAACTGTTTTTT
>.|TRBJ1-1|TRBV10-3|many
CAISESNYLNTEAFF
TGTGCCATCAGTGAGTCGAATTATTTGAACACTGAAGCTTTCTTT
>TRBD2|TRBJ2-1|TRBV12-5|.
CASMGGRYNEQFF
TGTGCTAGTATGGGGGGGAGATACAATGAGCAGTTCTTC
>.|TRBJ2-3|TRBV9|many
CASSSHDSGTQYF
TGTGCCAGCAGCAGCCACGATTCCGGTACGCAGTATTTT
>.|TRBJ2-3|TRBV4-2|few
CASSPLGGLAVSTDTQYF
TGTGCCAGCAGCCCCCTTGGTGGGTTAGCGGTTAGCACAGATACGCAGTATTTT
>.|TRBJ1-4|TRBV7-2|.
CASSLASGTGDEKLFF
TGTGCCAGCAGCTTAGCGTCTGGCACGGGGGACGAAAAACTGTTTTTT
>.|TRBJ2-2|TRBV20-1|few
CSARDRGGAGELFF
TGCAGTGCTAGAGATAGGGGGGGGGCCGGGGAGCTGTTTTTT
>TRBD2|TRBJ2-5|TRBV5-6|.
CASSFVGGSPYNEQYF
TGTGCCAGCAGCTTTGTTGGCGGGAGCCCCTACAATGAGCAGTACTTC
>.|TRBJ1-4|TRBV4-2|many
CASSHYEKLFF
TGTGCCAGCAGCCACTATGAAAAACTGTTTTTT
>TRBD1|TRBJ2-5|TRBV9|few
CASSTRDRVFGETQYF
TGTGCCAGCAGCACCCGGGACAGGGTATTTGGAGAGACCCAGTACTTC